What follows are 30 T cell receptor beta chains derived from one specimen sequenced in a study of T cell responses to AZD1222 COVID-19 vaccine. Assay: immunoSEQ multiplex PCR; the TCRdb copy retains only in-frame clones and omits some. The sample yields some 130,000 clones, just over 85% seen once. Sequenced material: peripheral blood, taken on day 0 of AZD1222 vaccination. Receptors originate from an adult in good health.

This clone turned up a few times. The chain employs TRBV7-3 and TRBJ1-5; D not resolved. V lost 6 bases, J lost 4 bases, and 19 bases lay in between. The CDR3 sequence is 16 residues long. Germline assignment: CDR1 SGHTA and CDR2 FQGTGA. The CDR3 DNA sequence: TGTGCCAGCAGTTTTCCGGGAGTCTCGAGGAATCAGCCCCAGCATTTT. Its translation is CASSFPGVSRNQPQHF.

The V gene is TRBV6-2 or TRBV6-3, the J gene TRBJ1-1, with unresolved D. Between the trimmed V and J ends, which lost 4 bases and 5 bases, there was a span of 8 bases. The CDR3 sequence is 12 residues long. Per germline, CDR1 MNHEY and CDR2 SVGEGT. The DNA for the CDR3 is TGTGCCAGCAGTTTTTGGAGGACTGAAGCTTTCTTT. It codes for CASSFWRTEAFF.

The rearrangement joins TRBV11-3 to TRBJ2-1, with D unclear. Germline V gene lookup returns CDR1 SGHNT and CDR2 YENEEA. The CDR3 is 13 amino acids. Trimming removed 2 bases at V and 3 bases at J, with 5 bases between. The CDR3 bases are TGTGCCAGCAGCTTATTAGGCTACAATGAGCAGTTCTTC. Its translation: CASSLLGYNEQFF.

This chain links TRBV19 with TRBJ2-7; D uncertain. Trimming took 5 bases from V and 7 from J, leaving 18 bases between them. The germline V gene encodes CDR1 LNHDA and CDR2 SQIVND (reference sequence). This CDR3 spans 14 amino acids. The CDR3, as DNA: TGTGCCAGTAGTGTCAGCCTCTGGTTGGGAGAGCAGTACTTC. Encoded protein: CASSVSLWLGEQYF.

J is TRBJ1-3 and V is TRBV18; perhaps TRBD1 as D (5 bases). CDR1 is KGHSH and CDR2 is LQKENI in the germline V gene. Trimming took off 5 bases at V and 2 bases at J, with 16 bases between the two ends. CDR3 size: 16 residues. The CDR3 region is CASSSNLGGTGNTIYF. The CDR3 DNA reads TGTGCCAGCTCATCCAATCTTGGGGGGACTGGAAACACCATATATTTT.

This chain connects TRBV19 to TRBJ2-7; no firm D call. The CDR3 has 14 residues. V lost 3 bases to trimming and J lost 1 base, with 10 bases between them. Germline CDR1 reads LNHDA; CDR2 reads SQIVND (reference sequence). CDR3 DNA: TGTGCCAGTAGTATCCTAATGGGGTCCTACGAGCAGTACTTC. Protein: CASSILMGSYEQYF.

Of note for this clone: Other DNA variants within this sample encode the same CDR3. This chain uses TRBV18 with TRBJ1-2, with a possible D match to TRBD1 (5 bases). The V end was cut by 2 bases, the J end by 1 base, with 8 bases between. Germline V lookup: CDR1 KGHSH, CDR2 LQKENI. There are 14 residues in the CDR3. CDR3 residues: CASSPIRDNYGYTF. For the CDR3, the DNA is TGTGCCAGCTCACCAATCAGGGATAACTATGGCTACACCTTC. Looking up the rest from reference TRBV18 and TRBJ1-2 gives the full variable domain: NAGVMQNPRHLVRRRGQEARLRCSPMKGHSHVYWYRQLPEEGLKFMVYLQKENIIDESGMPKERFSAEFPKEGPSILRIQQVVRGDSAAYFCASSPIRDNYGYTFGSGTRLTVV.

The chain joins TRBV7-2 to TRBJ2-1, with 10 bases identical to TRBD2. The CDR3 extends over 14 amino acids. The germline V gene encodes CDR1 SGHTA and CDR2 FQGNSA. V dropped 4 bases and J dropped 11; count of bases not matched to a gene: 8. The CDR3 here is CASSSLAGVGKQFF. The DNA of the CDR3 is TGTGCCAGCAGCTCCCTAGCGGGGGTAGGTAAGCAGTTCTTC. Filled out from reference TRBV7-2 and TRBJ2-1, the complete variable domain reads GAGVSQSPSNKVTEKGKDVELRCDPISGHTALYWYRQSLGQGLEFLIYFQGNSAPDKSGLPSDRFSAERTGGSVSTLTIQRTQQEDSAVYLCASSSLAGVGKQFFGPGTRLTVL.

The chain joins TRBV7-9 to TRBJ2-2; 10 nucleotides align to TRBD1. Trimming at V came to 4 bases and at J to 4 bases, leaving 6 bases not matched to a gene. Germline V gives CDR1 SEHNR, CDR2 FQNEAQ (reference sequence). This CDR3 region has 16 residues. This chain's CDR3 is CASSSDRGRGTGELFF. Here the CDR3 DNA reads TGTGCCAGCAGCTCCGACAGGGGGCGGGGCACCGGGGAGCTGTTTTTT.

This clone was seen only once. CDR3 protein: CASSLARGQPQHF. CDR3 nucleotide sequence: TGTGCCAGCAGTTTGGCCAGGGGGCAGCCCCAGCATTTT. The rearrangement uses TRBV27 and TRBJ1-5; 7 nucleotides align to TRBD1. The CDR3 is 13 residues long. CDR1 MNHEY and CDR2 SMNVEV come from the germline V gene (reference sequence). J was trimmed by 7 bases and V by 3 bases; bases with no gene match: 3.

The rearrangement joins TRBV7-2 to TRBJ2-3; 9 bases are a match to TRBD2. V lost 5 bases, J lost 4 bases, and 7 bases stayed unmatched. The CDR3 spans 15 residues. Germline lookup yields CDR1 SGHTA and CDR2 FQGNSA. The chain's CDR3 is CASSRWAGGADTQYF. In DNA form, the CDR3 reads TGTGCCAGCAGCCGGTGGGCGGGGGGGGCAGATACGCAGTATTTT.

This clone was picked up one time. The CDR3 reads CASSRIHPGPGRTQETQYF. The CDR3 DNA is TGTGCCAGCAGCCGTATACACCCCGGCCCCGGTAGAACTCAAGAGACCCAGTACTTC. The chain recombines TRBV14 with TRBJ2-5; D gene ambiguous. The length of the CDR3 is 19 residues. Trimming stripped 4 bases from V and 2 bases from J, with 26 bases between. CDR1 and CDR2 (germline): SGHDN, FVKESK.

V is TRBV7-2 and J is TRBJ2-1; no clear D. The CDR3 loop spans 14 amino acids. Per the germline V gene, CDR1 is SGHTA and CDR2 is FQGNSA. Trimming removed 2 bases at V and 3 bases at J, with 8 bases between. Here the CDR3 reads CASSLYGIYNEQFF. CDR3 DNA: TGTGCCAGCAGCTTATATGGGATCTACAATGAGCAGTTCTTC.

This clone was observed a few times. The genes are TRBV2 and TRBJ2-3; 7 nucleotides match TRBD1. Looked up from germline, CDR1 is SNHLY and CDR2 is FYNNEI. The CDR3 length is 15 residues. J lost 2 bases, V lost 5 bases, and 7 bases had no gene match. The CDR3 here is CASSLRGGNTDTQYF. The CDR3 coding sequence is TGTGCCAGCAGTCTTCGAGGGGGCAACACAGATACGCAGTATTTT.

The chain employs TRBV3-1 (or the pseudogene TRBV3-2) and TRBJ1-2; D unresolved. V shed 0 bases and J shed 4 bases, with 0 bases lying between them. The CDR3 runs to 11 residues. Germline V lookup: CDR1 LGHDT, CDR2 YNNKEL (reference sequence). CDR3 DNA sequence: TGTGCCAGCAGCCAAGACTATGGCTACACCTTC. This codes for CASSQDYGYTF.

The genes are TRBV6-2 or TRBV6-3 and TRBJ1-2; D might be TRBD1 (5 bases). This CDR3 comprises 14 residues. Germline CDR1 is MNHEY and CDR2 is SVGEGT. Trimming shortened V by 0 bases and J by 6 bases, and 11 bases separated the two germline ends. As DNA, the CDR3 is TGTGCCAGCAGTTACTCGGGACGGAAAGATGGCTACACCTTC. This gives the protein CASSYSGRKDGYTF.

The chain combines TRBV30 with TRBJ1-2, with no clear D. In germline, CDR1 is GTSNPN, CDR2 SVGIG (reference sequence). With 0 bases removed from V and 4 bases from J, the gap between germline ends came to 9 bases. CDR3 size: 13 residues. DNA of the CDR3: TGTGCCTGGAGTGTAACCCACGGCTATGGCTACACCTTC. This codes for CAWSVTHGYGYTF.

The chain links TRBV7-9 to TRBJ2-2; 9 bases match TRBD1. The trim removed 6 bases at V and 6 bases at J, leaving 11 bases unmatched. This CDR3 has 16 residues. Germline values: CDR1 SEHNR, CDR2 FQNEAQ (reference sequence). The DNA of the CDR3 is TGTGCCAGCAGGGGTTCGGGACAGGGACACCCCGGGGAGCTGTTTTTT. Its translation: CASRGSGQGHPGELFF.

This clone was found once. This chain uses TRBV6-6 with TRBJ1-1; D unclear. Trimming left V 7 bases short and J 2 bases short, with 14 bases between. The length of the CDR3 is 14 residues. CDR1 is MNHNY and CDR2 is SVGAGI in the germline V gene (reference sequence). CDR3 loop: CASKSNRDNTEAFF. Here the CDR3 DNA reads TGTGCCAGCAAGTCCAACCGGGATAACACTGAAGCTTTCTTT.

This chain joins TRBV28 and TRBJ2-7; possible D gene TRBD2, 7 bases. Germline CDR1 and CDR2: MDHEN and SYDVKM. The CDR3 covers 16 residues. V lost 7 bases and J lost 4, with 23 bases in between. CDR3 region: CASTLYPGGSSYEQYF. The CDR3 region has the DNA TGTGCCAGCACCTTGTACCCGGGGGGCAGTTCTTACGAGCAGTACTTC.

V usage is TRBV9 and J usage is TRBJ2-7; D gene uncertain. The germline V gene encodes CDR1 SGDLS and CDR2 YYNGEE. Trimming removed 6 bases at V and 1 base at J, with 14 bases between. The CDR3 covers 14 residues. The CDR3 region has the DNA TGTGCCAGCACCCGTCGGGCTGAATCCTACGAGCAGTACTTC. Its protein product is CASTRRAESYEQYF.

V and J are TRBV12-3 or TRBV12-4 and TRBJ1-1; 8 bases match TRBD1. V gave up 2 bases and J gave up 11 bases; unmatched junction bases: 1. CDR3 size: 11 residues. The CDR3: CASSLNRGAFF. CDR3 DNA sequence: TGTGCCAGCAGTTTAAACAGGGGGGCTTTCTTT.

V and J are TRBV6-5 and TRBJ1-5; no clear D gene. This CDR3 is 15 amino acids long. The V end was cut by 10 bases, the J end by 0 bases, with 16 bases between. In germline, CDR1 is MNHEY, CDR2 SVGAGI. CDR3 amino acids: CATSRDGNSNQPQHF. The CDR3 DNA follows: TGTGCCACCTCCCGAGACGGAAATAGCAATCAGCCCCAGCATTTT.

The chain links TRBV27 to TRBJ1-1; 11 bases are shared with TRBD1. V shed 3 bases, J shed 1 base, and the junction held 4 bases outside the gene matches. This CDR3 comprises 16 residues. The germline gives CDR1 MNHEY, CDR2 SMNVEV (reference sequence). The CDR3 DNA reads TGTGCCAGCAGTTTGGGACAGGGGGTAGGGAACACTGAAGCTTTCTTT. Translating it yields CASSLGQGVGNTEAFF.

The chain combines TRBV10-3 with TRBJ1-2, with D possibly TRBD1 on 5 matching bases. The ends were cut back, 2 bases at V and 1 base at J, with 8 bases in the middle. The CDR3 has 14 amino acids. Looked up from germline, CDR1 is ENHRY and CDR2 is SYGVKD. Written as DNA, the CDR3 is TGTGCCATCAGTGAGGTGCAGGGTAACTATGGCTACACCTTC. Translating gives CAISEVQGNYGYTF.

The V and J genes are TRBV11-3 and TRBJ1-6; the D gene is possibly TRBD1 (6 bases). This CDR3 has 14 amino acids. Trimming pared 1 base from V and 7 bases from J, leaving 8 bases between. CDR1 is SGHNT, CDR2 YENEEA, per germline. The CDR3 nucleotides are TGTGCCAGCAGCTTAGGGGGGGCCAATTCACCCCTCCACTTT. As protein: CASSLGGANSPLHF.

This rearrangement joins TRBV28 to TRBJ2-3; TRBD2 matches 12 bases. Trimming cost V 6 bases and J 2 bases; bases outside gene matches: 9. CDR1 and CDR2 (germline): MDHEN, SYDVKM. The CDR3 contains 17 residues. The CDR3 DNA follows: TGTGCCAGCAGGCCATCTACTAGCGGGGGGTTCACAGATACGCAGTATTTT. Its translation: CASRPSTSGGFTDTQYF.

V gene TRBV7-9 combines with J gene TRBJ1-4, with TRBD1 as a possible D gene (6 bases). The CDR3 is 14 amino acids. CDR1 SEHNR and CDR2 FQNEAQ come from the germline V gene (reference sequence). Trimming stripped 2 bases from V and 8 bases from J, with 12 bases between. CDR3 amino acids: CASSLTGMGEKLFF. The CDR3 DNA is TGTGCCAGCAGCTTAACAGGGATGGGCGAAAAACTGTTTTTT.

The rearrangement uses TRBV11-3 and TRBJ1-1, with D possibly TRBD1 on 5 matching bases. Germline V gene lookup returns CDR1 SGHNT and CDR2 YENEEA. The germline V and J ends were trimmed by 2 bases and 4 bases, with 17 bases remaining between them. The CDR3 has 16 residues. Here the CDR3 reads CASSLIYRFGATEAFF. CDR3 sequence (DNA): TGTGCCAGCAGCTTAATATACAGGTTCGGGGCCACTGAAGCTTTCTTT.

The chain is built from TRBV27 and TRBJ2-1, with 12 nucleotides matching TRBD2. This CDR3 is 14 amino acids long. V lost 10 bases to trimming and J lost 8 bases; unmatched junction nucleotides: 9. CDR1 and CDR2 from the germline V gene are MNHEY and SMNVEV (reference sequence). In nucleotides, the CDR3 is TGTGCCACCCGGGCTAGCGGGGGGGCTCATGAGCAGTTCTTC. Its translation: CATRASGGAHEQFF.